This T cell receptor (beta chain) was recovered during a study of blood T cell repertoires in COVID-19. Study details: Samples came from the United States, Italy and Spain, spanning acute and convalescent COVID-19.

Some clones are missing from TCRdb's copy, which holds only in-frame ones; the method was immunoSEQ multiplex PCR. The table has some 200,000 clones, 94% seen once. V was clipped by 6 bases and J by 0 bases, with 12 bases between them. The germline V gene encodes CDR1 ENHRY and CDR2 SYGVKD. This CDR3 is built from 15 residues. While infection was still active, Seattle patients were enrolled and then followed longitudinally. This clonotype was obtained from a man aged 30-40 years with COVID-19, enrolled during active disease. The chain carries TRBV10-3 and TRBJ1-5, with D possibly being TRBD1 (6 bases). Sample: peripheral blood. CDR3 nucleotides: TGTGCCATCAGCGACTCGACAGGTAGCAATCAGCCCCAGCATTTT. This sequence encodes CAISDSTGSNQPQHF.